Detailed here is one TCR beta chain. Its antigen is still unknown. The data belong to a study of immune evolution from preneoplasia to lung adenocarcinoma. This table comes from immunoSEQ multiplex PCR, and its TCRdb copy is limited to in-frame clones, with some not included. Here the sample spans around 4,100 clones, approximately 80% being singletons. Study-wide results and caveats: Later-stage lesions seemingly showed higher T cell density and diversity than normal lung.

V was clipped by 10 bases and J by 2 bases, with 12 bases between them. CDR3 length equals 13 residues. Germline lookup yields CDR1 SGHVS and CDR2 FQNEAQ. Histologic diagnosis was independently verified by two lung pathologists. The TCR sequence derives from a person between 60 and 79 years old with lung adenocarcinoma. The J gene is TRBJ1-5, the V gene TRBV7-8; D uncertain. Material for sequencing was FFPE adjacent normal lung tissue. The DNA of the CDR3 is TGTGCCACCAAGGAGGGTCGCAATCAGCCCCAGCATTTT. It yields the protein CATKEGRNQPQHF.